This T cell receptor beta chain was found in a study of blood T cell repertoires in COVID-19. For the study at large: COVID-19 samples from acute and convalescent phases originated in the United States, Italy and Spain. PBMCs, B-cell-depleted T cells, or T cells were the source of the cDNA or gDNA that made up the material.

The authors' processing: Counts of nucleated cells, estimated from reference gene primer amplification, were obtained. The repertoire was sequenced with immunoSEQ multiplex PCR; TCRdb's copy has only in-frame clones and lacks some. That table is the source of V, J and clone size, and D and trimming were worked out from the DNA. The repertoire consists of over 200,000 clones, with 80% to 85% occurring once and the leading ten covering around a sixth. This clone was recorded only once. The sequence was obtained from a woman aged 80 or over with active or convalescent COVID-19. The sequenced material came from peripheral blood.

The CDR3 loop is CASSFGTSVYNEQFF. The CDR3 DNA sequence: TGTGCCAGCAGCTTCGGGACTAGCGTCTACAATGAGCAGTTCTTC. The rearrangement uses TRBV11-3 and TRBJ2-1; TRBD2 aligns across 10 bases. This CDR3 comprises 15 residues. Germline trimming cut 3 bases from V and 3 bases from J; bases unmatched to any gene: 2. CDR1 is SGHNT, CDR2 YENEEA, per germline.